This T cell receptor (beta chain) was recorded in a study of spatial heterogeneity in lung cancer (dated by TCRdb to between 2017 and 2020). With respect to the entire study: More beta-chain than alpha-chain transcripts were consistently detected, likely reflecting higher beta-chain transcript abundance. In the raw uncorrected reads, each unique combination of TCR and UMI appeared on average more than ten times. TCR alpha and beta repertoires were quantitatively compared across multiple tumor regions, matched nontumor lung and blood in non-small cell lung cancer. TCR repertoire features were related to nonsynonymous mutation counts determined by whole-exome sequencing of tumor tissue. At surgery, 220 tumor regions, almost 65 matched nontumor lung samples and 45 to 60 PBMC samples were TCR-sequenced for both alpha and beta chains. What the work shows at the level of the full study, not this receptor alone: Ubiquitous expanded tumor TCRs were found in blood more often at tumor resection than at routine follow-up. Confirming at a functional level the hypothesis that regional TCRs recognize regional mutations was considered to require additional single-cell paired TCR alpha and beta sequencing.

The library was built by means of 5' RACE. Instrument on record: NextSeq 500. To allow correction of PCR and sequencing errors, the TCR library protocol tagged every TCR cDNA molecule with a unique molecular identifier. Turning to the authors' computational methods: Decombinator tools were used for TCR identification, UMI-based error correction and CDR3 extraction. TCRs above a frequency of 2 per 1,000, corresponding to the top 1% of the tumor frequency distribution, were defined as expanded. Renyi diversity was computed with the R vegan package after each repertoire had been subsampled 100 times to 5,000 TCRs. To build CDR3 similarity networks, amino acid triplet string-kernel similarity was used, and CDR3s were connected when their pairwise similarity was above 0.82. TCRdb ran its own pipeline on the public reads, namely fastp trimming at Q25 and MiXCR clone calling, and kept in-frame beta chains. Each entry is one CDR3 protein sequence, shown with its most common DNA and genes. These V and J calls are TCRdb output, not the study's own analysis. Within this sample are about 95,000 distinct CDR3 sequences, with approximately 8.5% of them counted one time only. The leading ten clones occupy 6.9% of the sample.

The time point tag for this specimen amounts to: sample taken at primary tumor resection. TCR sequencing used whole RNA extracted from tumor and nontumor lung tissue, or from cryopreserved PBMC samples, without cell sorting. Samples were obtained from 65 to 90 patients with early-stage, untreated non-small cell lung cancer from the lung TRACERx cohort. Only patients for whom sufficient RNA was available from at least two tumor regions were selected for TCR sequencing. This clonotype was counted only a few times. Which antigen it targets is not known. No clone much larger than this one lies a single base away; base qualities are absent. The cysteine opens and the phenylalanine closes a CDR3 of 14 amino acids. Solely the CDR3 DNA is kept, with 42 bases framed from the first base. Via the germline V gene (reference sequence), CDR1 is DFQATT and CDR2 SNEGSKA.

The sequence is built from TRBV20-1 and TRBJ2-3; the junction holds 12 bases that match TRBD2. This sequence originates from a male donor with early-stage non-small cell lung cancer. The sample here was PBMCs, taken at surgery. The CDR3 reads CSPGLAGLGDTQYF. The DNA sequence is as follows: TGCAGCCCCGGACTAGCGGGATTGGGAGATACGCAGTATTTT.